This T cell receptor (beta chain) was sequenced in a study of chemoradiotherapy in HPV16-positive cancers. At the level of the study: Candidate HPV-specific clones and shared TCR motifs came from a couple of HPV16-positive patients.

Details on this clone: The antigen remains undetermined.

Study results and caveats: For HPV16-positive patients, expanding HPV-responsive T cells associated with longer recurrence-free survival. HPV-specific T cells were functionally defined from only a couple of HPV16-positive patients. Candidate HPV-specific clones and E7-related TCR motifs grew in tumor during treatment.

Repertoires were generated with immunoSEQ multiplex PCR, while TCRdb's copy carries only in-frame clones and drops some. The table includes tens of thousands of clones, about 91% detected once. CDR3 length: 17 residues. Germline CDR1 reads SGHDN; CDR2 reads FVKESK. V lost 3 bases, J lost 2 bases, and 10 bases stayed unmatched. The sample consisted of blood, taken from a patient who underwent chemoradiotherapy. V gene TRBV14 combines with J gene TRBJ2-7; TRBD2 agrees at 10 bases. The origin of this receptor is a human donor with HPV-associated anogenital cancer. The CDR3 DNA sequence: TGTGCCAGCAGCCATGAACTAGCGGGAAGAGGGGCCTACGAGCAGTACTTC. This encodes CASSHELAGRGAYEQYF.